This paragraph reports one TCR beta chain. The data originate from a study of shared clonotypes between healthy human individuals. The germline V and J ends were trimmed by 0 bases and 4 bases, with 13 bases remaining between them. CDR1 is KGHSH, CDR2 LQKENI, per germline. The CDR3 has 15 amino acids. Libraries were prepared by immunoSEQ multiplex PCR; TCRdb keeps only in-frame clonotypes and omits some of them. The sample records more than 2,000,000 clones, over 85% being singletons. The clonotype comes from a man younger than 35 in good health. Sequences were obtained from naive CD4+ T cells sorted from blood. Stated subset: CD45RA+ positively selected. The V call is TRBV18, the J call TRBJ2-7; TRBD1 might be the D (6 bases). In DNA, the CDR3 is TGTGCCAGCTCACCACCGGGACAAGATGTGTACGAGCAGTACTTC. Amino acid sequence: CASSPPGQDVYEQYF.